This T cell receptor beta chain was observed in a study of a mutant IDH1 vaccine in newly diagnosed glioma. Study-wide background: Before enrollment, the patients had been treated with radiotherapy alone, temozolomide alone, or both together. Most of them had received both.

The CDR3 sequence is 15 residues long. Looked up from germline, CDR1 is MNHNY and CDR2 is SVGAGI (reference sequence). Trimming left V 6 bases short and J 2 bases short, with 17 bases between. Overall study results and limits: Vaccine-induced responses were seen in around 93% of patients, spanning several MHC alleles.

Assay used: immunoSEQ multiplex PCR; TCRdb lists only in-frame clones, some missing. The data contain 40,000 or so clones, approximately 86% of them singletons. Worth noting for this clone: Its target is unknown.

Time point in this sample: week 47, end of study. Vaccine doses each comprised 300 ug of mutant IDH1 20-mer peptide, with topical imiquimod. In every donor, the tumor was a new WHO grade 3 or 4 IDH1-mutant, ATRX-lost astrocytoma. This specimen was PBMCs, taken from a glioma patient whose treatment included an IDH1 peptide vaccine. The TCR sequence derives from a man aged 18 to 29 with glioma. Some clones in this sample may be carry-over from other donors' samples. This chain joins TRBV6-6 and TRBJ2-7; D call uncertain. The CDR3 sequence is CASRHAGSLAYEQYF. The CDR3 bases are TGTGCCAGCAGACATGCCGGGTCCCTCGCCTACGAGCAGTACTTC.